This is a list of T cell receptor beta chains from one sample in a study of blood T cell repertoires in COVID-19. Sequencing used immunoSEQ multiplex PCR; TCRdb keeps in-frame clones, though not all of them. The sample holds about 230,000 clones, around 78% seen once. Sequencing was performed on peripheral blood. These receptors came from a woman in her seventies with active or convalescent COVID-19. The CDR3 runs from the conserved cysteine through the conserved F or W. The D gene is left open where the match is weak. Clone size is shown for a subset of rows, as once, few, many or a class of expanded clone.

d_call: -
j_call: TRBJ1-2
clone_size: many
v_call: TRBV10-3
cdr3_nt: TGTGCCATCAGTGCCTCGAGGGGGAACTATGGCTACACCTTC
cdr3_aa: CAISASRGNYGYTF

d_call: -
j_call: TRBJ1-2
clone_size: -
v_call: TRBV2
cdr3_nt: TGTGCCAGCAAAGGGCTGACAGCCCCAAGGGGTGGCTACACCTTC
cdr3_aa: CASKGLTAPRGGYTF

d_call: TRBD1
j_call: TRBJ2-7
clone_size: -
v_call: TRBV12-3/TRBV12-4
cdr3_nt: TGTGCCAGCAGCCAGGGACAGGGCTACGAGCAGTACTTC
cdr3_aa: CASSQGQGYEQYF

d_call: -
j_call: TRBJ1-4
clone_size: -
v_call: TRBV18
cdr3_nt: TGTGCCAGCTCACCCCGCCAGGGGACTAATGAAAAACTGTTTTTT
cdr3_aa: CASSPRQGTNEKLFF

d_call: TRBD1
j_call: TRBJ1-1
clone_size: -
v_call: TRBV29-1
cdr3_nt: TGCAGCGTAGGGACAGGAGGGACTGAAGCTTTCTTT
cdr3_aa: CSVGTGGTEAFF

d_call: -
j_call: TRBJ2-5
clone_size: -
v_call: TRBV19
cdr3_nt: TGTGCCAGTAGTACACACGGGGGACTGCAAGAGACCCAGTACTTC
cdr3_aa: CASSTHGGLQETQYF

d_call: TRBD2
j_call: TRBJ2-2
clone_size: -
v_call: TRBV28
cdr3_nt: TGTGCCAGCAGTTCCCAAGCGGGAGCGGACACCGGGGAGCTGTTTTTT
cdr3_aa: CASSSQAGADTGELFF

d_call: -
j_call: TRBJ1-3
clone_size: -
v_call: TRBV7-2
cdr3_nt: TGTGCCAGCAGCTTGATGTCGGTCTCTGGAAACACCATATATTTT
cdr3_aa: CASSLMSVSGNTIYF

d_call: TRBD2
j_call: TRBJ2-4
clone_size: -
v_call: TRBV15
cdr3_nt: TGTGCCACCAGCAGGGATAGCGGGATCTCAGGCTTC
cdr3_aa: CATSRDSGISGF

d_call: -
j_call: TRBJ2-3
clone_size: -
v_call: TRBV7-3
cdr3_nt: TGTGCCAGCAGCTTACACACAGATACGCAGTATTTT
cdr3_aa: CASSLHTDTQYF